This T cell receptor (beta chain) derives from a study of cytomegalovirus exposure and HLA in healthy donors. Note on this clone: The target antigen is unknown.

The PCR used 60 Vbeta and 13 Jbeta primers. Assay used: immunoSEQ multiplex PCR; TCRdb lists only in-frame clones, some missing. The table records roughly 160,000 clones, about 82% of them present only once. The CDR3 is made up of 16 amino acids. The V gene end was trimmed by 4 bases and the J gene end by 6 bases; junction bases not matched to a gene: 12. Germline CDR1 is SGDLS and CDR2 is YYNGEE. Study outcomes and limitations: Associated with cytomegalovirus, according to the listing, were 150 to 200 TCR beta chains.

The TCR sequence derives from a woman in her forties or fifties in good health and CMV-seropositive. The sample taken for sequencing was PBMCs. The chain joins TRBV9 to TRBJ2-3; TRBD2 agrees at 9 bases. The CDR3 sequence: CASSNPGLAQGDTQYF. The CDR3 nucleotides read TGTGCCAGCAGCAACCCGGGACTAGCTCAAGGGGATACGCAGTATTTT.